What follows is one T cell receptor (beta chain) and its context. This clone appeared a single time. There is no known antigen for this receptor. Base qualities are not at hand, and no much larger clone is one base apart. To prepare the library, the immunoSEQ multiplex PCR assay was applied. TCRdb retrieved this table from immuneACCESS and kept in-frame rearrangements only. Not all clones are present; in checked studies, unresolved V genes account for under half, and no reason is known for the remainder. The table for this sample lists approximately 130,000 clones; around 89% of them were counted only once. The leading ten clones occupy roughly 40% of the sample. The cysteine opens and the phenylalanine closes a CDR3 of 16 amino acids. Kept here is only the CDR3 DNA, which spans 48 bases and is read in frame from base 1. V is pared back by 1 base and J by 3 bases, with 15 bases lying between the germline termini. Looking up the germline V gene yields CDR1 MGHRA and CDR2 YSYEKL.

This sample stems from a study of control samples from healthy donors and cancer patients (dated by TCRdb to the early 2020s). The receptor was derived from a man aged 50-59 years in good health. Source material: blood. This chain is built from TRBV4-1 and TRBJ1-1, with a weak D call of TRBD1 (5 bases match). The CDR3 protein: CASSQASGQTYTEAFF. In nucleotide form, the sequence is TGCGCCAGCAGCCAAGCTAGCGGACAAACGTACACTGAAGCTTTCTTT.